These 18 T cell receptor beta chains came from one sample sequenced in a study of cytomegalovirus exposure and HLA in healthy donors. Vbeta (60) and Jbeta (13) primers were used in the PCR. The assay was immunoSEQ multiplex PCR, and TCRdb's table has in-frame clones only and misses some. The sample includes 110,000 or so clones, 67% of them seen just once. The specimen sequenced was PBMCs. These receptors came from a man between 18 and 29 years old in good health and CMV-seropositive.

The chain is built from TRBV5-5 and TRBJ1-5, with TRBD1 identical over 8 bases. The ends lost 5 bases at V and 6 bases at J; junction bases unmatched: 10. CDR3 size: 15 residues. The V gene's germline CDR1 is SGHKS and CDR2 YYEKEE (reference sequence). CDR3 DNA sequence: TGTGCCAGCAGTCCGACCGGACAGGGCGGTCAGCCCCAGCATTTT. Residues: CASSPTGQGGQPQHF.

CDR3: CASTRGGRKETQYF. CDR3 nucleotides: TGTGCCAGCACAAGGGGAGGACGGAAAGAGACCCAGTACTTC. The V call is TRBV6-5, the J call TRBJ2-5, with D possibly being TRBD2 (6 bases). Germline-derived CDR1 and CDR2 are MNHEY and SVGAGI. The CDR3 spans 14 residues. V was trimmed by 7 bases and J by 3 bases, leaving 15 bases between them.

V is TRBV6-4 and J is TRBJ1-1, with D possibly being TRBD1 (6 bases). Germline assignment: CDR1 MRHNA and CDR2 SNTAGT. This CDR3 has 14 amino acids. The V end lost 6 bases, the J end lost 1 base, and 12 bases lay between the germline ends. This chain's CDR3 is CASRKQGQNTEAFF. The CDR3, as DNA: TGTGCCAGCAGGAAACAGGGACAGAACACTGAAGCTTTCTTT.

This chain links TRBV6-5 with TRBJ2-4; 7 bases line up with TRBD2. CDR3 length equals 13 residues. With 5 bases clipped from V and 8 bases from J, the junction kept 6 bases outside the gene matches. CDR1 and CDR2 from the germline V gene are MNHEY and SVGAGI. The CDR3 is CASSNKLADIQYF. The CDR3 DNA is TGTGCCAGCAGTAATAAGCTAGCGGACATTCAGTACTTC.

The chain has TRBV10-1 and TRBJ2-2; TRBD1 is a possible D gene (6 bases). CDR3 length equals 17 residues. V was pared by 5 bases and J by 1 base, with 17 bases between. Germline-derived CDR1 and CDR2 are WNHNN and SYGVQD (reference sequence). The CDR3 DNA sequence: TGCGCCAGCAGTCCGAAATACCAGGGACAGAACACCGGGGAGCTGTTTTTT. The encoded protein is CASSPKYQGQNTGELFF.

J is TRBJ1-4 and V is TRBV4-1; maybe TRBD1 (6 bases). The V end lost 4 bases, the J end lost 0 bases, and 18 bases lay between the germline ends. The CDR3 loop spans 18 amino acids. Germline-derived CDR1 and CDR2 are MGHRA and YSYEKL. The CDR3 sequence: CASSRQAPPIATNEKLFF. In DNA form, the CDR3 reads TGCGCCAGCAGCCGACAGGCCCCTCCCATCGCAACTAATGAAAAACTGTTTTTT.

CDR3 sequence: CASSFFPGELFF. The CDR3, as DNA: TGCGCCAGCAGCTTCTTCCCCGGGGAGCTGTTTTTT. The rearrangement links TRBV5-1 to TRBJ2-2; D unresolved. CDR1 SGHRS and CDR2 YFSETQ come from the germline V gene. The CDR3 is 12 amino acids. V lost 2 bases, J lost 6 bases, and 5 bases lay in between.

In nucleotides, the CDR3 is TGTGCCAGTAGTAGGGCAGCTTATGGCTACACCTTC. It codes for CASSRAAYGYTF. The rearrangement links TRBV19 to TRBJ1-2; D is undetermined. CDR3 length: 12 amino acids. Trimming pared 4 bases from V and 5 bases from J, leaving 8 bases between. The germline V gene encodes CDR1 LNHDA and CDR2 SQIVND (reference sequence).

The chain employs TRBV5-6 and TRBJ1-2; TRBD1 might be the D (6 bases). The CDR3 length is 13 residues. V lost 1 base and J 6 bases, leaving 10 bases between the germline ends. CDR1 is SGHDT and CDR2 is YYEEEE in the germline V gene. The CDR3 nucleotides are TGTGCCAGCAGCTTGAACAGGGTCGATGGCTACACCTTC. It codes for CASSLNRVDGYTF.

This chain connects TRBV11-2 to TRBJ2-1, with D possibly being TRBD2 (7 bases). V was pared by 0 bases and J by 8 bases, with 17 bases between. The germline gives CDR1 SGHAT, CDR2 FQNNGV. This CDR3 comprises 16 residues. The CDR3: CASSLDGGGGWYEQFF. The DNA of the CDR3 is TGTGCCAGCAGCTTAGATGGAGGGGGGGGCTGGTATGAGCAGTTCTTC.

In its sample, this clone was seen a few times. This chain connects TRBV7-9 to TRBJ2-7; 12 nucleotides match TRBD2. V lost 5 bases and J lost 5; bases outside the gene matches: 7. This CDR3 spans 15 amino acids. Germline V gene lookup returns CDR1 SEHNR and CDR2 FQNEAQ (reference sequence). CDR3 residues: CASSPGLAGNHEQYV. The CDR3 DNA reads as TGTGCCAGCAGCCCCGGACTAGCGGGGAATCACGAGCAGTACGTC.

The chain links TRBV18 to TRBJ1-2; D is ambiguous. The CDR3 extends over 14 amino acids. Germline V gene lookup returns CDR1 KGHSH and CDR2 LQKENI. Trimming took 0 bases from V and 4 from J, leaving 9 bases between them. The CDR3 here is CASSPPEVFYGYTF. The CDR3 coding sequence is TGTGCCAGCTCACCACCGGAGGTTTTCTATGGCTACACCTTC.

The chain is built from TRBV7-6 and TRBJ2-3; 14 bases fit TRBD2. Looked up from germline, CDR1 is SGHVS and CDR2 is FNYEAQ. V lost 5 bases to trimming and J lost 0 bases; unmatched junction nucleotides: 10. The CDR3 is 19 residues long. CDR3 DNA sequence: TGTGCCAGCAGCCCCCCCCCGGGACTAGCGGGGGTCAGCACAGATACGCAGTATTTT. Translated: CASSPPPGLAGVSTDTQYF.

This chain joins TRBV14 and TRBJ1-1; D unresolved. V lost 1 base and J 1 base, leaving 10 bases between the germline ends. The CDR3 has 15 residues. In germline, CDR1 is SGHDN, CDR2 FVKESK. CDR3 DNA sequence: TGTGCCAGCAGCCAAGTTGCGGGTTCGAACACTGAAGCTTTCTTT. This translates into CASSQVAGSNTEAFF.

This clone has more than one count but fewer than ten. V and J are TRBV29-1 and TRBJ2-2; D is uncertain. The CDR3 is 12 residues long. Trimming pared 3 bases from V and 1 base from J, leaving 3 bases between. Looked up from germline, CDR1 is SQVTM and CDR2 is ANQGSEA. The CDR3 here is CSVDRNTGELFF. The CDR3 DNA follows: TGCAGCGTTGACAGGAACACCGGGGAGCTGTTTTTT.

The chain combines TRBV28 with TRBJ1-6, with TRBD1 matching 8 bases. Germline V gives CDR1 MDHEN, CDR2 SYDVKM. The V segment lost 1 base and the J segment 17 bases; nucleotides outside the gene matches: 7. The CDR3 has 13 residues. CDR3 DNA sequence: TGTGCCAGCAGTTTATATGCAGGGGGCGACGTCCACTTT. Encoded protein: CASSLYAGGDVHF.

This chain connects TRBV18 to TRBJ2-5; 9 bases map to TRBD1. The CDR3 extends over 13 amino acids. Trimming removed 6 bases from V and 3 bases from J; junction bases left unmatched: 2. The V gene's germline CDR1 is KGHSH and CDR2 LQKENI. CDR3 sequence reads: CASSWDREETQYF. Here the CDR3 DNA reads TGTGCCAGCTCGTGGGACAGGGAAGAGACCCAGTACTTC.

This clone occurred a few times. The chain carries TRBV5-1 and TRBJ2-5; perhaps TRBD1 as D (6 bases). The V end lost 4 bases, the J end lost 2 bases, and 15 bases lay between the germline ends. The CDR3 consists of 15 residues. Per germline, CDR1 SGHRS and CDR2 YFSETQ. The CDR3: CASSALGQSQETQYF. CDR3 bases: TGCGCCAGCAGCGCTCTAGGACAGTCTCAAGAGACCCAGTACTTC.